These T cell receptor beta chains were read from a single sample in a study of T cell therapy after organ transplantation. The data were produced by immunoSEQ multiplex PCR, yet TCRdb's version contains in-frame clones alone and is incomplete. The sample carries over 45,000 clones, over 90% recorded once. No antigens are known for them. Source: CD8+ T cells from blood, taken before autologous CMV-specific T cell therapy. These receptors all stem from a human patient who had received a solid organ transplant and had CMV disease. The CDR3 runs from the conserved cysteine through the conserved F or W. A D gene is named only where the DNA matches it firmly. Clone size appears in some rows only: once, few, many, or a class for an expanded clone.

clone_size,v_call,j_call,d_call,cdr3_nt,cdr3_aa
.,TRBV19,TRBJ2-7,TRBD2,TGTGCCAGTAGTATAGGGGGGGAGGGCCTTACCTACGAGCAGTACTTC,CASSIGGEGLTYEQYF
.,TRBV27,TRBJ2-7,TRBD1,TGTGCCAGCAGCCGGGACAGGGGTAACGAGCAGTACTTC,CASSRDRGNEQYF
.,TRBV7-6,TRBJ2-1,.,TGTGCCAGCAGCTTAGGTGGGGGTCCCTACAATGAGCAGTTCTTC,CASSLGGGPYNEQFF
.,TRBV5-8,TRBJ1-2,.,TGTGCCAGCAGCGTCCTCCCCGGTGGCGAAACTTTC,CASSVLPGGETF
.,TRBV7-9,TRBJ1-5,TRBD1,TGTGCCAGCAGCTCTACAGGGGAAGGGTCTCAGCCCCAGCATTTT,CASSSTGEGSQPQHF
.,TRBV19,TRBJ2-3,.,TGTGCCAGTAGTGCCGGGCGGGCGTTCGGGGATACGCAGTATTTT,CASSAGRAFGDTQYF
.,TRBV4-2,TRBJ2-5,.,TGTGCCAGCAGCGGGGTCTCGGAGGGAGGAGAGACCCAGTACTTC,CASSGVSEGGETQYF
.,TRBV13,TRBJ1-3,TRBD1,TGTGCCAGCAGCCCCGGACAGGGCCGGAGAAACACCATATATTTT,CASSPGQGRRNTIYF
.,TRBV29-1,TRBJ2-2,.,TGCAGCGTTGACGGGGACACCGGGGAGCTGTTTTTT,CSVDGDTGELFF
.,TRBV7-9,TRBJ2-1,TRBD2,TGTGCCAGCCCCCCTCGACTAGCGGGAGAGAGCGATGAGCAGTTCTTC,CASPPRLAGESDEQFF
.,TRBV10-3,TRBJ2-7,TRBD1,TGTGCCATCAGTCCCTCCCCCGGGACAGGGCGTTCTAGACTGGCATACGAGCAGTACTTC,CAISPSPGTGRSRLAYEQYF
.,TRBV7-8,TRBJ2-7,TRBD2,TGTGCCAGCAGCTTTCAAGCGGGAACTTGGTACGAGCAGTACTTC,CASSFQAGTWYEQYF
.,TRBV18,TRBJ2-7,TRBD1,TGTGCCAGCTCTTCCGGGACAGGGACGAACGTAGGGGTGGGCGAGCAGTACTTC,CASSSGTGTNVGVGEQYF
.,TRBV25-1,TRBJ2-2,.,TGTGCCAGCAGTGGCCTTGGGGAGTCCGGGGAGCTGTTTTTT,CASSGLGESGELFF
.,TRBV13,TRBJ1-3,TRBD1,TGTGCCAGCAGCCCAAGTCCCGGGACAGAATTCGGAAACACCATATATTTT,CASSPSPGTEFGNTIYF
.,TRBV6-6,TRBJ2-2,.,TGTGCCAGCAGGGGGCTCGGCGAGTTAACCACCGGGGAGCTGTTTTTT,CASRGLGELTTGELFF
.,TRBV6-5,TRBJ2-1,.,TGTGCCAGCAGTTACTCGATCGGGGTACTCTACAATGAGCAGTTCTTC,CASSYSIGVLYNEQFF
.,TRBV4-1,TRBJ1-1,.,TGCGCCAGCAGCCACCCGACAGGATTGAACACTGAAGCTTTCTTT,CASSHPTGLNTEAFF
.,TRBV10-3,TRBJ2-7,.,TGTGCCATCAGTGAAGGGACTGACTCCTACGAGCAGTACTTC,CAISEGTDSYEQYF
.,TRBV7-2,TRBJ1-5,.,TGTGCCAGCAGCTTATGGGGAAGCAATCAGCCCCAGCATTTT,CASSLWGSNQPQHF
.,TRBV2,TRBJ2-2,TRBD2,TGTGCCAGCAGTGAACGGCCTAGCGGGGGGATCCTCACCGGGGAGCTGTTTTTT,CASSERPSGGILTGELFF
.,TRBV5-6,TRBJ1-2,.,TGTGCCAGCTCCCCGGGCACGAACTATGGCTACACCTTC,CASSPGTNYGYTF
.,TRBV6-5,TRBJ1-2,TRBD1,TGTGCCAGCAGTTCCGGGACAGCCTTTAACTATGGCTACACCTTC,CASSSGTAFNYGYTF
.,TRBV6-1,TRBJ2-2,TRBD2,TGTGCCAGCAGTGAACTAGCGGGAAACACCGGGGAGCTGTTTTTT,CASSELAGNTGELFF
.,TRBV6-4,TRBJ2-1,TRBD2,TGTGCCAGCAGTGAAGCGGGGGGGCCCAATGAGCAGTTCTTC,CASSEAGGPNEQFF
.,TRBV7-2,TRBJ1-1,.,TGTGCCAGCAGCCGCCGTTTCCGGAACACTGAAGCTTTCTTT,CASSRRFRNTEAFF
.,TRBV5-1,TRBJ1-2,.,TGCGCCAGCAGCCAGCAGGGGAGGGACCCCTCCTATGGCTACACCTTC,CASSQQGRDPSYGYTF
.,TRBV4-1,TRBJ1-1,.,TGCGCCAGCAGCCAAGATGGCCGGCGGGGAAAGAACACTGAAGCTTTCTTT,CASSQDGRRGKNTEAFF
.,TRBV4-1,TRBJ2-1,TRBD1,TGCGCCAGCAGCCCCCGGGACAGGGAATACAATGAGCAGTTCTTC,CASSPRDREYNEQFF
.,TRBV10-1,TRBJ1-1,.,TGCGCCAGCAGTGAAGGCAGGGGGAACACTGAAGCTTTCTTT,CASSEGRGNTEAFF
.,TRBV5-6,TRBJ1-1,.,TGTGCCAGCAGTCTCGGACAGCCCACTGAAGCTTTCTTT,CASSLGQPTEAFF
.,TRBV29-1,TRBJ1-2,.,TGCAGCGTTGAAGAGGCCACGGGCAGTCCCGGGCCTAACTATGGCTACACCTTC,CSVEEATGSPGPNYGYTF
.,TRBV2,TRBJ1-1,.,TGTGCCGGCTTATCGGGCAGGGATGGGACTGAAGCTTTCTTT,CAGLSGRDGTEAFF
.,TRBV10-2,TRBJ2-2,TRBD2,TGCGCCAGCAGTGAGACACTAGCGGGAGGGAACACCGGGGAGCTGTTTTTT,CASSETLAGGNTGELFF
.,TRBV10-1,TRBJ1-2,TRBD1,TGCGCCAGCAGTGACGCGACAGGGGGAAACTATGGCTACACCTTC,CASSDATGGNYGYTF
.,TRBV27,TRBJ2-5,TRBD1,TGTGCCAGCAGCCAGACAGGGGTCGAAGAGACCCAGTACTTC,CASSQTGVEETQYF
.,TRBV7-7,TRBJ2-7,TRBD2,TGTGCTAGCAGCTTAGTCGGGGATAGGGCTAGCGGGGGCTACGAGCAGTACTTC,CASSLVGDRASGGYEQYF
.,TRBV7-9,TRBJ2-7,.,TGTGCCAGCAGCTTAAGTTCTCGGGGCAACGAGCAGTACTTC,CASSLSSRGNEQYF
.,TRBV30,TRBJ1-2,.,TGTGCCTGGGGGGGAGTGGGCAGCAACTATGGCTACACCTTC,CAWGGVGSNYGYTF
.,TRBV6-5,TRBJ1-2,.,TGTGCCAGCAGTTACAAAACAGGGTACGGCTACACCTTC,CASSYKTGYGYTF
.,TRBV6-5,TRBJ1-2,.,TGTGCCAGCAGTTACTCAGGCAGGGAGGGCGGCTACACCTTC,CASSYSGREGGYTF
once,TRBV6-5,TRBJ2-1,.,TGTGCCAGCACCCCGAACTCCTACAATGAGCAGTTCTTC,CASTPNSYNEQFF
once,TRBV19,TRBJ1-1,.,TGTGCCAGTAGTACCGACAGGCTGTCTCTAGTGAACACTGAAGCTTTCTTT,CASSTDRLSLVNTEAFF
.,TRBV4-1,TRBJ2-5,TRBD2,TGCGCCAGCAGCCAAGAGGCGGGGGGGGCAGAGACCCAGTACTTC,CASSQEAGGAETQYF
.,TRBV2,TRBJ2-3,TRBD2,TGTGCCAGCAGTACTAGGGTAGCGGGGGGTCTCACAGATACGCAGTATTTT,CASSTRVAGGLTDTQYF
.,TRBV7-9,TRBJ2-7,.,TGTGCCAGCAGCCCCATAGGAGACAGGCCCACCTACGAGCAGTACTTC,CASSPIGDRPTYEQYF
.,TRBV7-6,TRBJ1-1,TRBD1,TGTGCCAGCAGCCCACAAGACAGGGGTTTGTGGGCTTTCTTT,CASSPQDRGLWAFF
.,TRBV5-8,TRBJ2-5,.,TGTGCCAGCAGCTTGGACGGCGGGGCCCCAGAGACCCAGTACTTC,CASSLDGGAPETQYF
.,TRBV13,TRBJ1-6,.,TGTGCCAGCAGCTTAGAAGGGTCGGGTTCACCCCTCCACTTT,CASSLEGSGSPLHF
.,TRBV6-5,TRBJ2-7,.,TGTGCCAGCAGTTACACGGACAGTAGTTACGAGCAGTACTTC,CASSYTDSSYEQYF